This T cell receptor beta chain derives from a study of blood T cell repertoires in COVID-19. This table comes from immunoSEQ multiplex PCR, and its TCRdb copy is limited to in-frame clones, with some not included. Of about 210,000 clones in the sample, about 86% were seen once. This clone was observed a single time. V lost 2 bases, J lost 4 bases, and 9 bases lay in between. The germline CDR1 and CDR2 sequences are SGHRS and YFSETQ. The CDR3 sequence is 13 residues long. This TCR was recovered from a woman in her 50s with acute or convalescent COVID-19. The sample consisted of peripheral blood. V and J are TRBV5-1 and TRBJ1-1; D is unresolved. CDR3 DNA sequence: TGCGCCAGCAGCTTTGCGTCGGGCACTGAAGCTTTCTTT. It is translated as CASSFASGTEAFF.